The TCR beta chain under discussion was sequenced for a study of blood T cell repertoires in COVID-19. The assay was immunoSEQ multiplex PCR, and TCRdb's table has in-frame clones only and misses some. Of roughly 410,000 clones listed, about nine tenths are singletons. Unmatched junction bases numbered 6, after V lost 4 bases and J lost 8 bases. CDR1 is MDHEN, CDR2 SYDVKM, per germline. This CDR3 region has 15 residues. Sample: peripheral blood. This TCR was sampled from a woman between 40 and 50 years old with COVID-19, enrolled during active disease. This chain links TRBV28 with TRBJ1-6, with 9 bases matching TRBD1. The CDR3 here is CASSSEDRGYSPLHF. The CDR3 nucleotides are TGTGCCAGCAGTTCCGAAGACAGGGGGTATTCACCCCTCCACTTT.